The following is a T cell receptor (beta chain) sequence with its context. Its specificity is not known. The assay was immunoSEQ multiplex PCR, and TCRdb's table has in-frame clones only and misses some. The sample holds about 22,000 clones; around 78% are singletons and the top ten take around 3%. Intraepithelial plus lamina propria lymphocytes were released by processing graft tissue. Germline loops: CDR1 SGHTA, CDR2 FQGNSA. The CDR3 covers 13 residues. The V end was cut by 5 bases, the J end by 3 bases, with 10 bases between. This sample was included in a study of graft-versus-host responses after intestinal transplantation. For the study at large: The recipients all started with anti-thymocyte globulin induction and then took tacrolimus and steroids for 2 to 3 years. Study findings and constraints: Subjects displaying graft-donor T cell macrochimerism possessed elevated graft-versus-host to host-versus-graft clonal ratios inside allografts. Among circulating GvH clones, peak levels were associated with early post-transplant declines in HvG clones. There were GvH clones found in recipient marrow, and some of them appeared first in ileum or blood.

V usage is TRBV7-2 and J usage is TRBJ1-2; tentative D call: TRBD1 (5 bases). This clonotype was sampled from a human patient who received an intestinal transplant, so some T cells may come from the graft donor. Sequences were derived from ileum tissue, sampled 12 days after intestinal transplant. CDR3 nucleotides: TGTACCAGCAGCCCCCGGGGGGACTATGGCTACACCTTC. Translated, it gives CTSSPRGDYGYTF.